These 10 T cell receptor beta chains share one sample of origin, sequenced in a study of blood T cells in healthy people across ages. A second PCR, run for about 7 to 11 cycles, used a sample-barcoded 5' primer plus a J-beta primer mix. MiXCR, applied by TCRdb to the 5' RACE reads, yields one record per CDR3 protein. The profile covers some 940,000 distinct CDR3 sequences, with approximately 32% appearing a single time and about a tenth taken by the ten largest. Separately, the same data were catalogued under a study of T cells of mothers and their children.

Material: blood. The receptors shown here come from a middle-aged woman in good health.

The chain uses TRBV20-1 and TRBJ2-1; D ambiguous. Trimming cost V 7 bases and J 4 bases, with 8 bases left between them. From germline, CDR1 is DFQATT and CDR2 SNEGSKA (reference sequence). CDR3 length: 11 residues. The CDR3 loop reads CSGPKYNEQFF. The CDR3 DNA reads as TGCAGTGGTCCGAAGTACAATGAGCAGTTCTTC.

About this clonotype itself: A single base separates this from a much larger clone, so it may be a read error. The gene calls are TRBV11-2 and TRBJ2-7; tentatively, D is TRBD1 (5 bases). Germline CDR1 is SGHAT and CDR2 is FQNNGV. CDR3 size: 14 residues. CDR3 coding DNA: TGTGCCAGCGGCTTAGCAGGGAAGGGATACGAGCAGTACTTC. Translation: CASGLAGKGYEQYF.

CDR3 nucleotides: TGTGCCAGCAGCTTTAGGGCCAGGCACACAGATACGCAGTATTTT. It translates to CASSFRARHTDTQYF. V gene TRBV7-9 combines with J gene TRBJ2-3; D is unclear. The V end was cut by 3 bases, the J end by 2 bases, with 12 bases between. This CDR3 is built from 15 residues. From germline, CDR1 is SEHNR and CDR2 FQNEAQ (reference sequence).

This clonotype was recorded at least ten times. V usage is TRBV20-1 and J usage is TRBJ2-5; no firm D call. Trimming removed 5 bases from V and 5 bases from J, with 18 bases in between. Germline V gives CDR1 DFQATT, CDR2 SNEGSKA (reference sequence). This CDR3 has 14 amino acids. The CDR3 is CSADHRVSLETQYF. CDR3 DNA sequence: TGCAGTGCTGACCACCGGGTTTCTTTGGAGACCCAGTACTTC.

This clonotype was counted at least ten times. The genes are TRBV12-3 or TRBV12-4 and TRBJ2-7; D might be TRBD1 (7 bases). CDR3 length: 16 residues. Trimming shortened V by 5 bases and J by 0 bases, and 17 bases separated the two germline ends. CDR3 DNA sequence: TGTGCCAGCAGTGGGAGGAGGGACAGAACCTCCTACGAGCAGTACTTC. Residues: CASSGRRDRTSYEQYF.

At least ten counts were recorded for this clonotype. The rearrangement joins TRBV27 to TRBJ1-2, with D perhaps matching TRBD1 (5 bases). Germline loops: CDR1 MNHEY, CDR2 SMNVEV (reference sequence). V was shortened by 2 bases and J by 7 bases, with 11 bases between the two germline ends. CDR3 size: 13 residues. This CDR3 reads CASSLGGYGGYTF. The CDR3 DNA reads TGTGCCAGCAGTTTAGGGGGTTACGGTGGCTACACCTTC.

This clonotype appeared a few times. This sequence joins TRBV9 and TRBJ2-3; TRBD2 might be the D (6 bases). Germline-derived CDR1 and CDR2 are SGDLS and YYNGEE. This CDR3 is 14 amino acids long. CDR3 in amino acids: CASKGGEDTDTQYF. In DNA, the CDR3 is TGTGCTTCTAAGGGAGGTGAAGACACAGATACGCAGTATTTT.

This clonotype showed up just a few times. The chain carries TRBV5-1 and TRBJ2-5; weak D call: TRBD2 (6 bases). The CDR3 length is 11 residues. V was pared by 7 bases and J by 5 bases, with 9 bases between. Germline CDR1 SGHRS, CDR2 YFSETQ. The CDR3 loop reads CASGGSETQYF. CDR3 DNA sequence: TGCGCCAGCGGGGGGTCCGAGACCCAGTACTTC.

In this sample, this clonotype turned up many times. The rearrangement uses TRBV4-1 and TRBJ2-7; D unresolved. This CDR3 spans 13 amino acids. The germline gives CDR1 MGHRA, CDR2 YSYEKL. The V end was cut by 4 bases, the J end by 5 bases, with 12 bases between. CDR3: CASSPRIYDEQYF. The CDR3, as DNA: TGCGCCAGCAGCCCCAGGATTTACGACGAGCAGTACTTC.

As regards this clonotype: Just one base apart from a much larger clone, this may be a read error. The rearrangement links TRBV27 to TRBJ1-5; TRBD1 might be the D (5 bases). V lost 8 bases to trimming and J lost 3 bases, with 14 bases between them. CDR3 length: 14 residues. The germline V gene encodes CDR1 MNHEY and CDR2 SMNVEV (reference sequence). The CDR3 spells CASGTGRLNQPQHF. CDR3 sequence (DNA): TGTGCCAGCGGAACAGGACGTCTCAATCAGCCCCAGCATTTT.